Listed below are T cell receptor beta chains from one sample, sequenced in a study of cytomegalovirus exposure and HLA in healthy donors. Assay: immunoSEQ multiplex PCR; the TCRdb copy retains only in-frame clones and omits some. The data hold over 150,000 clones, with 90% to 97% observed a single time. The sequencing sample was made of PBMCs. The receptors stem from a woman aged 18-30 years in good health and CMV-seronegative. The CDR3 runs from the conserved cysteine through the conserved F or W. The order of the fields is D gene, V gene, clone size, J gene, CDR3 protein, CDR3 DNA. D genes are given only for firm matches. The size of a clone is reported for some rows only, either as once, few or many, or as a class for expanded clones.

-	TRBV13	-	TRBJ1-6	CASSRRGTGHNSPLHF	TGTGCCAGCAGCAGACGGGGGACGGGACATAATTCACCCCTCCACTTT
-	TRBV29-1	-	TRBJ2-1	CSVEGGDPSSYNEQFF	TGCAGCGTTGAGGGCGGGGACCCGAGCTCCTACAATGAGCAGTTCTTC
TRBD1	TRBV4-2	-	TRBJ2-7	CASSARDSSYEQYF	TGTGCCAGCAGCGCCCGGGACAGCTCCTACGAGCAGTACTTC
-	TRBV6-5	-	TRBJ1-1	CASSYTYTLQGEAFF	TGTGCCAGCAGTTACACTTACACTTTACAGGGTGAAGCTTTCTTT
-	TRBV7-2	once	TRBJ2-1	CASRPTLSILSYNEQFF	TGTGCCAGCCGTCCGACTCTTTCCATTCTTTCCTACAATGAGCAGTTCTTC
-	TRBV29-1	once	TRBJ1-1	CSVVRTGGTEAFF	TGCAGCGTTGTTCGGACCGGGGGGACTGAAGCTTTCTTT
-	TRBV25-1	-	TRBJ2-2	CASSPWGTTGELFF	TGTGCCAGCAGCCCCTGGGGGACAACCGGGGAGCTGTTTTTT
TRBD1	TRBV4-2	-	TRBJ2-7	CASSQGTGVSYEQYF	TGTGCCAGCAGCCAGGGGACAGGGGTATCCTACGAGCAGTACTTC
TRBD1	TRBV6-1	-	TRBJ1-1	CASSLRQGMYTEAFF	TGTGCCAGCAGTCTCCGACAGGGCATGTACACTGAAGCTTTCTTT
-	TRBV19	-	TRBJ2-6	CASGSRGGSRSGANVLTF	TGTGCCAGCGGTTCGCGGGGCGGTTCGAGGTCTGGGGCCAACGTCCTGACTTTC
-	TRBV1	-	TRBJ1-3	CTSSQLCSGNTIYF	TGCACCAGCAGCCAACTCTGTTCTGGAAACACCATATATTTT
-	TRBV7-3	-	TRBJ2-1	CASSLSGTEQFF	TGTGCCAGCAGCTTATCCGGGACAGAGCAGTTCTTC
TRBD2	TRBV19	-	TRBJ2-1	CASRLAGGNEQFF	TGTGCCAGCCGACTAGCGGGGGGGAATGAGCAGTTCTTC
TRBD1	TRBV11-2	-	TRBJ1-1	CASSYRGNTEAFF	TGTGCCAGCAGTTACAGGGGTAACACTGAAGCTTTCTTT
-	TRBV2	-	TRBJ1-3	CASSDTGGMSSGNTIYF	TGTGCCAGCAGTGATACAGGCGGGATGAGCTCTGGAAACACCATATATTTT
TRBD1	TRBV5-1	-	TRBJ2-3	CASSPTPRTGGRADTQYF	TGCGCCAGCAGCCCTACGCCCCGTACAGGGGGCAGGGCAGATACGCAGTATTTT
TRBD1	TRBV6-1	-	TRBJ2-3	CASSEAPWDSDGDTQYF	TGTGCCAGCAGTGAAGCCCCATGGGACAGCGACGGAGATACGCAGTATTTT
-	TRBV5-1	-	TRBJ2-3	CASSPGGSDTQYF	TGCGCCAGCAGCCCAGGAGGGTCAGATACGCAGTATTTT
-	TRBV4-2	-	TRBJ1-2	CASSRRLQGSGGYTF	TGTGCCAGCAGCCGCCGATTACAGGGTTCGGGGGGCTACACCTTC
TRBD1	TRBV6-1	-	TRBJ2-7	CASSEVTGGGYEQYF	TGTGCCAGCAGTGAAGTTACAGGGGGTGGGTACGAGCAGTACTTC
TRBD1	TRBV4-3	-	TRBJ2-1	CASSQDRPGTAYNEQFF	TGCGCCAGCAGCCAAGATCGTCCCGGGACAGCCTACAATGAGCAGTTCTTC
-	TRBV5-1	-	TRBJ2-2	CASSLPGAGELFF	TGCGCCAGCAGCTTACCGGGGGCCGGGGAGCTGTTTTTT
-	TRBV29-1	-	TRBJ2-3	CSATNWGRGTDTQYF	TGCAGCGCCACCAATTGGGGGCGCGGGACAGATACGCAGTATTTT
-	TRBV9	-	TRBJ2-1	CASSVVASHEQFF	TGTGCCAGCAGCGTAGTAGCTTCTCATGAGCAGTTCTTC
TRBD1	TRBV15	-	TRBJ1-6	CATSSEDREISPLHF	TGTGCCACCAGCAGTGAGGACAGGGAAATTTCACCCCTCCACTTT
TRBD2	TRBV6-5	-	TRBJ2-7	CASSPLGTSGYEQYF	TGTGCCAGCAGTCCCCTTGGGACTAGCGGGTACGAGCAGTACTTC
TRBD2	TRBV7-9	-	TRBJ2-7	CASSSRTSGAYEQYF	TGTGCCAGCAGCTCAAGGACTAGCGGAGCCTACGAGCAGTACTTC
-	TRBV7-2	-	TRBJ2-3	CASSHQVDTQYF	TGTGCCAGCAGCCACCAGGTCGATACGCAGTATTTT
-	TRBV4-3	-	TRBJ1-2	CASSQESYYGYTF	TGCGCCAGCAGCCAAGAGAGTTACTATGGCTACACCTTC